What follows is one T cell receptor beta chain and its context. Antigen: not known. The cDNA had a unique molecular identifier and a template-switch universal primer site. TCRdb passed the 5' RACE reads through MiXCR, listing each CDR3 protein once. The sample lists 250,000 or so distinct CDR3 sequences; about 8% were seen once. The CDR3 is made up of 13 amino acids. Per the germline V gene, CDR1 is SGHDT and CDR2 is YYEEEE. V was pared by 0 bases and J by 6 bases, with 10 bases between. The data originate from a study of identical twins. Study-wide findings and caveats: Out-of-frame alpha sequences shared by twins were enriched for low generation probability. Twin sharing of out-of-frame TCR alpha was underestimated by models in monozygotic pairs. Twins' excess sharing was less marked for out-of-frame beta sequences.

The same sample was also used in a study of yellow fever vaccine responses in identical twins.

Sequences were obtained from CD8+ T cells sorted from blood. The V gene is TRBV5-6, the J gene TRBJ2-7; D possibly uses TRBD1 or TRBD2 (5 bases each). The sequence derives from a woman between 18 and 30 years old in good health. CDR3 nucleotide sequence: TGTGCCAGCAGCTTGGAACTAGGGGTCGAGCAGTACTTC. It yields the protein CASSLELGVEQYF.